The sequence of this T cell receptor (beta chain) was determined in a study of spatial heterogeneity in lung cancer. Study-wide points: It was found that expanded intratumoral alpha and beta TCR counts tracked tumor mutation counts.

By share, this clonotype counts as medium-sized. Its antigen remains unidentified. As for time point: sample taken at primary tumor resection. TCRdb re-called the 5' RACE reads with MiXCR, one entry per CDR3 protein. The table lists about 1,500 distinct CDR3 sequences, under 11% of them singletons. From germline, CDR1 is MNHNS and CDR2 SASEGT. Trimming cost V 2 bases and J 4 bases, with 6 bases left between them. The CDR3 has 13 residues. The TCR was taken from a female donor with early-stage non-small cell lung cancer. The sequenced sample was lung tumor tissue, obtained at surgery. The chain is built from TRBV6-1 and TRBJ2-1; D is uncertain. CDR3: CASSEYFYNEQFF. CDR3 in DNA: TGTGCCAGCAGTGAATACTTTTACAATGAGCAGTTCTTC.